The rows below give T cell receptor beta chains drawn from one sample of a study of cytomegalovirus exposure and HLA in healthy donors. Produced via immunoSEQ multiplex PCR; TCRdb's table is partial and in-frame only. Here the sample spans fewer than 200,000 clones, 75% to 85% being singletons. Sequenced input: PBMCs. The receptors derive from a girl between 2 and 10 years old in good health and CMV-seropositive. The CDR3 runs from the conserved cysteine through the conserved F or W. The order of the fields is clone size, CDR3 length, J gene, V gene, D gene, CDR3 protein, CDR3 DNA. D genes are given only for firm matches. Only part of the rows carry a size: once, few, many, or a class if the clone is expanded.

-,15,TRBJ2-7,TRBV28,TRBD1,CASSLPGQSIYEQYF,TGTGCCAGCAGTCTCCCGGGACAGTCAATCTACGAGCAGTACTTC
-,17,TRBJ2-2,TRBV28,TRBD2,CASSLRLAGVRTGELFF,TGTGCCAGCAGTTTAAGGCTAGCGGGAGTCCGCACCGGGGAGCTGTTTTTT
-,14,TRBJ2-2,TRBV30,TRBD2,CACYAGGPAGELFF,TGTGCCTGTTACGCGGGAGGGCCGGCCGGGGAGCTGTTTTTT
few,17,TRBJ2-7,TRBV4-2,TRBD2,CASSHTYASGGRAEQYF,TGTGCCAGCAGCCACACCTACGCCTCGGGCGGGAGGGCCGAGCAGTACTTC
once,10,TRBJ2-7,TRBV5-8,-,CASRLYEQYF,TGTGCCAGCAGACTCTACGAGCAGTACTTC
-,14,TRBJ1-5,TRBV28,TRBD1,CASSTTGIRQPQHF,TGTGCCAGCAGTACGACAGGGATTCGTCAGCCCCAGCATTTT
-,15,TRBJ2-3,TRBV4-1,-,CASSQDPTSTDTQYF,TGCGCCAGCAGCCAAGACCCCACAAGCACAGATACGCAGTATTTT
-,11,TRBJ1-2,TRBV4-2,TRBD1,CASSQPGQGAF,TGTGCCAGCAGCCAACCTGGACAGGGCGCCTTC
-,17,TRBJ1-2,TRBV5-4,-,CASSLVFRGRGNYGYTF,TGTGCCAGCAGCTTGGTATTTAGGGGCAGGGGTAACTATGGCTACACCTTC
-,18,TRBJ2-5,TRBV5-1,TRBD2,CASSLGRTSGRWQETQYF,TGCGCCAGCAGCTTGGGAAGGACTAGCGGGAGATGGCAAGAGACCCAGTACTTC
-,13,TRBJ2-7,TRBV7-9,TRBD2,CATQLAGGYEQYF,TGTGCCACCCAATTAGCGGGAGGATACGAGCAGTACTTC
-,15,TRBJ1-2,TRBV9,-,CASSPSWDTLSGYTF,TGTGCCAGCAGCCCATCCTGGGACACTCTATCTGGCTACACCTTC